This T cell receptor beta chain was identified in a study of cytomegalovirus exposure and HLA in healthy donors. The V and J ends lost 0 bases and 7 bases respectively, with 7 bases between them. The CDR3 runs 11 residues. Germline CDR1 is DFQATT and CDR2 is SNEGSKA (reference sequence). The PCR had 60 Vbeta and 13 Jbeta primers. Assay used: immunoSEQ multiplex PCR; TCRdb lists only in-frame clones, some missing. The sample includes around 100,000 clones, around 77% of them seen just once. Sequencing was performed on PBMCs. The receptor was derived from a woman in her thirties in good health and CMV-seropositive. V usage is TRBV20-1 and J usage is TRBJ2-7; D remains unclear. The CDR3, as DNA: TGCAGTGCTAGAGAGCAGGATGAGCAGTACTTC. Protein: CSAREQDEQYF.